The 23 T cell receptor beta chains below were found in one sample sequenced in a study of long-term antiretroviral therapy in people with HIV. An immunoSEQ assay, version v3.0, was performed at survey level. Sequencing used immunoSEQ multiplex PCR; TCRdb keeps in-frame clones, though not all of them. The data contain 15,000 to 20,000 clones, 75% to 90% of them seen just once; the ten biggest clones take up around 8.5%. The sequenced sample was unsorted PBMCs, obtained 4.2 years after starting antiretroviral therapy. These receptors all stem from a man aged 45 to 65 with HIV.

The chain uses TRBV5-4 and TRBJ1-2; 12 positions agree with TRBD1. CDR1 and CDR2 (germline): SGHNT, YYREEE (reference sequence). This CDR3 comprises 15 residues. The J segment lost 6 bases and the V segment lost 4 bases, leaving 7 bases of the junction unmatched. The CDR3 sequence: CASSPPGQGAHGYTF. The CDR3 nucleotides are TGTGCCAGCAGCCCACCGGGACAGGGGGCTCATGGCTACACCTTC. The full variable domain, with the rest looked up from reference TRBV5-4 and TRBJ1-2, is ETGVTQSPTHLIKTRGQQVTLRCSSQSGHNTVSWYQQALGQGPQFIFQYYREEENGRGNFPPRFSGLQFPNYSSELNVNALELDDSALYLCASSPPGQGAHGYTFGSGTRLTVV.

V and J are TRBV18 and TRBJ2-7; TRBD1 agrees at 11 bases. V lost 3 bases, J lost 6 bases, and 13 bases stayed unmatched. CDR3 length: 17 amino acids. Looked up from germline, CDR1 is KGHSH and CDR2 is LQKENI. CDR3 sequence reads: CASSPRDRGGGSPEQYF. The CDR3 bases are TGTGCCAGCTCACCGCGGGACAGGGGGGGAGGAAGTCCCGAGCAGTACTTC.

The rearrangement uses TRBV4-1 and TRBJ2-7; no reliable D call. This CDR3 spans 14 amino acids. Germline V gene data show CDR1 as MGHRA and CDR2 as YSYEKL. Trimming stripped 3 bases from V and 3 bases from J, with 12 bases between. CDR3 amino acids: CASSQLEFNYEQYF. The CDR3 bases are TGCGCCAGCAGCCAGCTGGAGTTCAACTACGAGCAGTACTTC.

This chain uses TRBV29-1 with TRBJ1-1, with a weak D call TRBD1 (5 bases). V lost 5 bases and J lost 1, with 8 bases in between. The CDR3 runs to 12 residues. In germline, CDR1 is SQVTM, CDR2 ANQGSEA. Written as DNA, the CDR3 is TGCAGCGTTCAGGGATCGAACACTGAAGCTTTCTTT. Amino acid sequence: CSVQGSNTEAFF.

V gene TRBV5-4 combines with J gene TRBJ2-1, with D perhaps given as TRBD1 or TRBD2 (5 bases each). The V end lost 2 bases, the J end lost 6 bases, and 15 bases lay between the germline ends. The CDR3 extends over 15 amino acids. Per germline, CDR1 SGHNT and CDR2 YYREEE (reference sequence). The CDR3 is CASSLWGNGGNEQFF. The CDR3 DNA is TGTGCCAGCAGCTTATGGGGGAATGGCGGCAATGAGCAGTTCTTC.

This chain joins TRBV9 and TRBJ2-1, with TRBD1 matching 9 bases. The CDR3 sequence is 16 residues long. Germline CDR1 and CDR2: SGDLS and YYNGEE. J gave up 5 bases and V 4 bases, and 10 bases lay outside the gene matches. CDR3 sequence: CASSPTGGNQNNEQFF. CDR3 in DNA: TGTGCCAGCAGCCCAACAGGGGGCAATCAAAACAATGAGCAGTTCTTC.

V and J are TRBV7-6 and TRBJ1-3; a weak D match, TRBD1 (5 bases). Germline CDR1 reads SGHVS; CDR2 reads FNYEAQ. CDR3 length equals 15 residues. With 5 bases removed from V and 0 bases from J, the gap between germline ends came to 11 bases. The CDR3, as DNA: TGTGCCAGCAGCCCTGACAGCAGCTCTGGAAACACCATATATTTT. It yields the protein CASSPDSSSGNTIYF.

The V gene is TRBV5-6, the J gene TRBJ2-3; D may correspond to TRBD1 or TRBD2 (5 bases each). Per germline, CDR1 SGHDT and CDR2 YYEEEE. V was cut by 4 bases and J by 4 bases, with 19 bases left in between. The CDR3 is 16 residues long. The CDR3 DNA sequence: TGTGCCAGCAGCCGAGGGTCTGGGGCAGCCTCAGATACGCAGTATTTT. It yields the protein CASSRGSGAASDTQYF. Looking up the rest from reference TRBV5-6 and TRBJ2-3 gives the full variable domain: DAGVTQSPTHLIKTRGQQVTLRCSPKSGHDTVSWYQQALGQGPQFIFQYYEEEERQRGNFPDRFSGHQFPNYSSELNVNALLLGDSALYLCASSRGSGAASDTQYFGPGTRLTVL.

The chain has TRBV27 and TRBJ2-7; possibly TRBD1 for D (6 bases). V lost 2 bases to trimming and J lost 3 bases, with 8 bases between them. CDR3 length: 13 residues. The V gene's germline CDR1 is MNHEY and CDR2 SMNVEV (reference sequence). CDR3 sequence reads: CASSLDRFYEQYF. CDR3 DNA sequence: TGTGCCAGCAGTTTAGACAGGTTCTACGAGCAGTACTTC.

The chain uses TRBV6-4 and TRBJ2-5; no definite D call. Trimming took off 6 bases at V and 5 bases at J, with 13 bases between the two ends. This CDR3 is built from 13 residues. Germline lookup yields CDR1 MRHNA and CDR2 SNTAGT. CDR3: CASSVIGKETQYF. CDR3 sequence (DNA): TGTGCCAGCAGCGTCATAGGGAAGGAGACCCAGTACTTC.

The chain carries TRBV27 and TRBJ2-6; D gene ambiguous. CDR1 is MNHEY and CDR2 is SMNVEV in the germline V gene (reference sequence). This CDR3 region has 15 residues. The V gene lost 3 bases and the J gene lost 1 base, with 7 bases spanning the gap. CDR3 residues: CASSFLGSGANVLTF. CDR3 coding DNA: TGTGCCAGCAGTTTTTTGGGATCTGGGGCCAACGTCCTGACTTTC. Combining the CDR3 with reference TRBV27 and TRBJ2-6 gives the whole variable domain EAQVTQNPRYLITVTGKKLTVTCSQNMNHEYMSWYRQDPGLGLRQIYYSMNVEVTDKGDVPEGYKVSRKEKRNFPLILESPSPNQTSLYFCASSFLGSGANVLTFGAGSRLTVL.

The J gene is TRBJ2-7, the V gene TRBV27, with D perhaps matching TRBD1 (7 bases). This CDR3 is built from 14 residues. V was shortened by 5 bases and J by 1 base, with 12 bases between the two germline ends. Germline CDR1 is MNHEY and CDR2 is SMNVEV (reference sequence). DNA of the CDR3: TGTGCCAGCAGTAGGAGGGGGCGATCCTACGAGCAGTACTTC. The encoded protein is CASSRRGRSYEQYF.

V usage is TRBV5-1 and J usage is TRBJ1-5; no clear D gene. Trimming left V 2 bases short and J 3 bases short, with 6 bases between. CDR1 and CDR2 (germline): SGHRS, YFSETQ. The CDR3 covers 13 residues. CDR3 region: CASSLGNNQPQHF. The CDR3 bases are TGCGCCAGCAGCTTAGGGAACAATCAGCCCCAGCATTTT.

This clone was seen a single time. The rearrangement links TRBV29-1 to TRBJ1-1; TRBD1 might be the D (6 bases). V was clipped by 4 bases and J by 3 bases, with 21 bases between them. The CDR3 spans 16 residues. The germline V gene encodes CDR1 SQVTM and CDR2 ANQGSEA. The chain's CDR3 is CSVAGSAGEPDTEAFF. The CDR3 DNA reads as TGCAGCGTTGCTGGGTCGGCAGGGGAACCGGACACTGAAGCTTTCTTT.

V and J are TRBV5-1 and TRBJ2-1; D uncertain. CDR1 is SGHRS, CDR2 YFSETQ, per germline. This CDR3 is built from 13 residues. Trimming removed 2 bases from V and 6 bases from J, with 9 bases in between. The CDR3 loop is CASSLQAFNEQFF. The DNA of the CDR3 is TGCGCCAGCAGCTTACAAGCATTCAATGAGCAGTTCTTC.

This clone came up once. J is TRBJ1-5 and V is TRBV7-8, with no clear D. Germline CDR1 and CDR2: SGHVS and FQNEAQ. Trimming took off 5 bases at V and 7 bases at J, with 12 bases between the two ends. This CDR3 has 13 amino acids. The CDR3 coding sequence is TGTGCCAGCAGCCTTACCGAAGAACAGCCCCAGCATTTT. It encodes CASSLTEEQPQHF.

CDR3: CASSRTSGPGNTIYF. Written as DNA, the CDR3 is TGTGCCAGCTCACGGACGTCGGGACCTGGAAACACCATATATTTT. The chain uses TRBV18 and TRBJ1-3; D is perhaps TRBD1 (5 bases). CDR3 length: 15 amino acids. Trimming removed 4 bases at V and 2 bases at J, with 12 bases between. Per the germline V gene, CDR1 is KGHSH and CDR2 is LQKENI.

This sequence joins TRBV2 and TRBJ2-3, with 7 bases matching TRBD1. CDR1 is SNHLY and CDR2 is FYNNEI in the germline V gene. CDR3 length: 15 residues. With V trimmed by 8 bases and J by 1 base, 9 bases remained unmatched. The CDR3 DNA follows: TGTGCCAGCGGGGCACAGGGGAAGGGCACAGATACGCAGTATTTT. This codes for CASGAQGKGTDTQYF.

The chain is built from TRBV28 and TRBJ1-6; D is uncertain. The CDR3 sequence is 16 residues long. Germline V lookup: CDR1 MDHEN, CDR2 SYDVKM. V lost 2 bases and J lost 0, with 8 bases in between. CDR3 DNA: TGTGCCAGCAGTTTAGCGGGCGACTCCTATAATTCACCCCTCCACTTT. Its translation: CASSLAGDSYNSPLHF.

The chain is built from TRBV4-1 and TRBJ1-2; D ambiguous. Trimming pared 0 bases from V and 8 bases from J, leaving 10 bases between. Germline assignment: CDR1 MGHRA and CDR2 YSYEKL. There are 13 residues in the CDR3. CDR3: CASSQDRRRGYTF. The CDR3 DNA follows: TGCGCCAGCAGCCAAGATAGGCGGAGGGGCTACACCTTC.

This sequence joins TRBV30 and TRBJ1-1; TRBD1 aligns across 9 bases. CDR3 length equals 15 residues. J was trimmed by 3 bases and V by 2 bases; bases with no gene match: 7. CDR1 GTSNPN and CDR2 SVGIG come from the germline V gene (reference sequence). CDR3 in amino acids: CAWSYRGLRDTEAFF. Here the CDR3 DNA reads TGTGCCTGGAGTTACAGGGGGCTGCGGGACACTGAAGCTTTCTTT.

The rearrangement uses TRBV30 and TRBJ2-2, with 9 bases identical to TRBD2. The CDR3 is 13 residues long. From germline, CDR1 is GTSNPN and CDR2 SVGIG (reference sequence). V was pared by 1 base and J by 8 bases, with 2 bases of the junction left unmatched. In DNA form, the CDR3 reads TGTGCCTGGAGTGGTCTAGCGGGGGGGGAGCTGTTTTTT. Translating it yields CAWSGLAGGELFF.

The gene calls are TRBV11-2 and TRBJ2-2; D possibly corresponds to TRBD2 (5 bases). The germline gives CDR1 SGHAT, CDR2 FQNNGV. The CDR3 extends over 15 amino acids. V gave up 5 bases and J gave up 3 bases, with 13 bases separating them. The CDR3 sequence: CASSAEGLYTGELFF. Written as DNA, the CDR3 is TGTGCCAGCAGCGCAGAGGGTCTATACACCGGGGAGCTGTTTTTT.